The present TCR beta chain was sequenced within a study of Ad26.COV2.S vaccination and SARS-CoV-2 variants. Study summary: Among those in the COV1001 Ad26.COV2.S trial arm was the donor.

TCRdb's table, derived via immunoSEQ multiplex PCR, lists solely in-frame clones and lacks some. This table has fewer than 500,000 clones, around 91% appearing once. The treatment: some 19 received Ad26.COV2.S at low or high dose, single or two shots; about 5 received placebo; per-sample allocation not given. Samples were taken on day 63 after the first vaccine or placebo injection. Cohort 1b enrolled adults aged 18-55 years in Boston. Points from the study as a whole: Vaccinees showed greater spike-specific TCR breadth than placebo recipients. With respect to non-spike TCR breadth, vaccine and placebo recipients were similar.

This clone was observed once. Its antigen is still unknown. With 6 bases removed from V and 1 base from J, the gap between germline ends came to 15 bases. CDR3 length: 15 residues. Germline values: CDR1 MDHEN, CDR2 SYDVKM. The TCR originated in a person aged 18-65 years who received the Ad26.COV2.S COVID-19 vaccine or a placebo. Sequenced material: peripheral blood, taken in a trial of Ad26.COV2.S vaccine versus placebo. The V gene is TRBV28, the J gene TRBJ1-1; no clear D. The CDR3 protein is CASSHPSGKNTEAFF. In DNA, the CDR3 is TGTGCCAGCAGCCACCCCTCGGGGAAGAACACTGAAGCTTTCTTT.